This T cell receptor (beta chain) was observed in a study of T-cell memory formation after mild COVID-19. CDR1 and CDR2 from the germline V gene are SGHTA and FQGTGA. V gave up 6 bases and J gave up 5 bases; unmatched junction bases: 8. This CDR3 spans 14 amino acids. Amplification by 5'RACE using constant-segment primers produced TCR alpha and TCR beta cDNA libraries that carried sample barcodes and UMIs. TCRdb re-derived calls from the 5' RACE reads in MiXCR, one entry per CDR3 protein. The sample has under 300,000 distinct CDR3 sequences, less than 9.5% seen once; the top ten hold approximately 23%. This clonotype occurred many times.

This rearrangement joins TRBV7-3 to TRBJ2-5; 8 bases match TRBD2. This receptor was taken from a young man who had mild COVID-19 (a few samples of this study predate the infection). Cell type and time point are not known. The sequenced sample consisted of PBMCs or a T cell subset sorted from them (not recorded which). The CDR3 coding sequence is TGTGCCAGCAGTACGACCGGGGGGGCCGAGACCCAGTACTTC. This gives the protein CASSTTGGAETQYF.